This entry lists 25 T cell receptor beta chains sequenced from one sample in a study of T-cell reconstitution after alpha-beta-depleted transplantation in children. The library targeted TCRbeta and was prepared with unique molecular identifiers. TCRdb processed the PCR reads anew with MiXCR; each CDR3 protein has one entry. Found here are hundreds of thousands of distinct CDR3 sequences, 16% of them singletons; the top ten hold around 5.3%. The specimen was PBMCs, mostly from graft donor cells, collected 360 days after TCRalphabeta/CD19-depleted stem cell transplant. These receptors all stem from a male patient younger than 18 who had a stem cell transplant for acute lymphoblastic leukemia, so the T cells may come from the graft donor.

This clonotype has more than one count but fewer than ten. The chain is built from TRBV11-2 and TRBJ2-1; possibly TRBD1 or TRBD2 for D (5 bases each). Looked up from germline, CDR1 is SGHAT and CDR2 is FQNNGV. V was trimmed by 3 bases and J by 4 bases, leaving 10 bases between them. This CDR3 is 14 amino acids long. In DNA form, the CDR3 reads TGTGCCAGCAGCTTCCCATGGGGGTACAATGAGCAGTTCTTC. Its protein is CASSFPWGYNEQFF.

Many counts were recorded for this clonotype. J is TRBJ2-1 and V is TRBV11-3, with 10 bases fitting TRBD2. Trimming took 5 bases from V and 6 from J; bases not matched to a gene: 1. The CDR3 has 13 residues. Germline V CDR1 and CDR2: SGHNT, YENEEA. In nucleotides, the CDR3 is TGTGCCAGCAGCGGACTAGCGGTCAATGAGCAGTTCTTC. Encoded protein: CASSGLAVNEQFF.

The chain is built from TRBV20-1 and TRBJ2-1; tentative D call: TRBD1 (6 bases). The V end was cut by 5 bases, the J end by 5 bases, with 13 bases between. The CDR3 has 13 residues. The germline V gene has CDR1 DFQATT and CDR2 SNEGSKA (reference sequence). This CDR3 reads CSAGTNRDNEQFF. CDR3 DNA sequence: TGCAGTGCTGGGACAAACCGAGACAATGAGCAGTTCTTC.

This clonotype was seen a few times. V usage is TRBV20-1 and J usage is TRBJ2-4; D remains ambiguous. Germline loops: CDR1 DFQATT, CDR2 SNEGSKA (reference sequence). The CDR3 sequence is 14 residues long. The germline V and J ends were trimmed by 3 bases and 1 base, with 10 bases remaining between them. This CDR3 reads CSASLPLAKNIQYF. The CDR3 nucleotides are TGCAGTGCTAGTCTACCCCTGGCCAAAAACATTCAGTACTTC.

Of note for this clonotype: It is unclear where the CDR3 begins or ends on the DNA, so no DNA is shown, and the CDR3 is as TCRdb lists it. The chain's CDR3 is CASSLGVGPGEQYF. This chain links TRBV7-2 with TRBJ2-7; TRBD1 is taken as the D call from the table, unchecked against the DNA. Germline V gene sequence: CDR1 SGHTA, CDR2 FQGNSA. The CDR3 numbers 14 amino acids, ends counted.

There are a few counts of this clonotype. J is TRBJ1-1 and V is TRBV5-5, with D unresolved. The length of the CDR3 is 15 residues. Germline CDR1 SGHKS, CDR2 YYEKEE (reference sequence). V was trimmed by 0 bases and J by 1 base, leaving 10 bases between them. The CDR3 DNA sequence: TGTGCCAGCAGCTTGGGCCTGATTCCGAACACTGAAGCTTTCTTT. Its translation is CASSLGLIPNTEAFF.

The V call is TRBV4-1, the J call TRBJ2-1; 13 nucleotides align to TRBD2. Germline CDR1 is MGHRA and CDR2 is YSYEKL. The CDR3 totals 17 residues. Trimming took 3 bases from V and 9 from J; bases not matched to a gene: 11. The DNA for the CDR3 is TGCGCCAGCAGCCAGGACCCCGGGACTAGCGGGATGGGTGAGCAGTTCTTC. It specifies CASSQDPGTSGMGEQFF.

At least ten counts were recorded for this clonotype. V gene TRBV19 combines with J gene TRBJ2-7; 8 nucleotides line up with TRBD2. V gave up 3 bases and J gave up 1 base; unmatched junction bases: 5. This CDR3 is built from 15 residues. Looked up from germline, CDR1 is LNHDA and CDR2 is SQIVND (reference sequence). CDR3 sequence: CASSMESGSSYEQYF. CDR3 DNA: TGTGCCAGTAGTATGGAGAGCGGGAGTTCCTACGAGCAGTACTTC.

This clonotype was seen ten or more times. CDR3 sequence: CASSWSEREKFEQFF. CDR3 bases: TGCGCCAGCAGCTGGTCCGAGCGGGAGAAGTTTGAGCAGTTCTTC. J is TRBJ2-1 and V is TRBV5-1, with 8 bases identical to TRBD2. Per germline, CDR1 SGHRS and CDR2 YFSETQ. V lost 3 bases to trimming and J lost 9 bases; unmatched junction nucleotides: 11. The CDR3 runs to 15 residues.

The CDR3 region is CASGWSSGANVLTF. The DNA for the CDR3 is TGTGCCAGCGGATGGTCCTCTGGGGCCAACGTCCTGACTTTC. The V gene is TRBV2, the J gene TRBJ2-6, with D uncertain. Trimming removed 8 bases from V and 0 bases from J, with 8 bases in between. The germline V gene encodes CDR1 SNHLY and CDR2 FYNNEI. The CDR3 runs to 14 residues. Full variable domain (missing parts from reference TRBV2 and TRBJ2-6): EPEVTQTPSHQVTQMGQEVILRCVPISNHLYFYWYRQILGQKVEFLVSFYNNEISEKSEIFDDQFSVERPDGSNFTLKIRSTKLEDSAMYFCASGWSSGANVLTFGAGSRLTVL.

This clonotype appeared a few times. The chain uses TRBV19 and TRBJ2-7; 7 bases are a match to TRBD2. CDR1 and CDR2 (germline): LNHDA, SQIVND (reference sequence). The length of the CDR3 is 14 residues. The J segment lost 0 bases and the V segment lost 8 bases, leaving 7 bases of the junction unmatched. The CDR3 reads CASSKRGSSYEQYF. As DNA, the CDR3 is TGTGCCAGTTCTAAGCGGGGAAGCTCCTACGAGCAGTACTTC.

The chain is built from TRBV5-4 and TRBJ2-2; the match to TRBD2 covers 15 bases. V lost 0 bases and J lost 5; bases outside the gene matches: 11. From germline, CDR1 is SGHNT and CDR2 YYREEE (reference sequence). This CDR3 contains 20 residues. CDR3 region: CASSLANRGLAGGPTGELFF. The CDR3 DNA is TGTGCCAGCAGCTTGGCCAATCGGGGACTAGCGGGAGGTCCGACCGGGGAGCTGTTTTTT.

This clonotype was seen repeatedly, ten times or more. The chain links TRBV7-3 to TRBJ2-1; D not resolved. V lost 2 bases, J lost 6 bases, and 5 bases lay in between. The CDR3 spans 12 residues. Germline CDR1 is SGHTA and CDR2 is FQGTGA. In DNA, the CDR3 is TGTGCCAGCAGCTTACAGGCCAATGAGCAGTTCTTC. Residues: CASSLQANEQFF.

This clonotype was seen a handful of times. The rearrangement links TRBV5-1 to TRBJ2-7; 8 nucleotides match TRBD2. Germline V CDR1 and CDR2: SGHRS, YFSETQ. The CDR3 runs 16 residues. The J segment lost 6 bases and the V segment lost 4 bases, leaving 15 bases of the junction unmatched. CDR3 residues: CASSPAPGLDRGEQYF. The CDR3 DNA reads TGCGCCAGCAGCCCAGCCCCGGGACTAGATCGAGGCGAGCAGTACTTC.

CDR3 bases: TGTGCCTGGAGTGCGGACAGACCCTACGAGCAGTACTTC. Protein sequence: CAWSADRPYEQYF. The J gene is TRBJ2-7, the V gene TRBV30, with D possibly being TRBD1 (6 bases). Germline CDR1 is GTSNPN and CDR2 is SVGIG (reference sequence). The length of the CDR3 is 13 residues. V shed 1 base and J shed 2 bases, with 9 bases lying between them.

This clonotype was detected a few times. This chain connects TRBV5-1 to TRBJ2-5; 11 bases fit TRBD2. Germline V gene sequence: CDR1 SGHRS, CDR2 YFSETQ. After removal of 1 base from V and 7 bases from J, the junction contained 12 bases not matched to a gene. This CDR3 contains 17 residues. The CDR3 sequence: CASSLQLAGDPFGTQYF. Here the CDR3 DNA reads TGCGCCAGCAGCTTGCAACTAGCGGGAGATCCTTTTGGGACCCAGTACTTC.

J is TRBJ2-1 and V is TRBV9; 13 bases fit TRBD2. CDR1 is SGDLS, CDR2 YYNGEE, per germline. This CDR3 contains 17 residues. After removal of 4 bases from V and 8 bases from J, the junction contained 12 bases not matched to a gene. The DNA of the CDR3 is TGTGCCAGCAGCCCCCGGACTAGCGGGAGTAAGGATGATGAGCAGTTCTTC. This codes for CASSPRTSGSKDDEQFF.

This clonotype came up a few times. The chain recombines TRBV29-1 with TRBJ1-2; D unresolved. V was shortened by 2 bases and J by 8 bases, with 15 bases between the two germline ends. CDR3 length equals 13 residues. CDR1 SQVTM and CDR2 ANQGSEA come from the germline V gene. The CDR3 nucleotides are TGCAGCGTTGAACGCGGGTTGGGCTCCGGCTACACCTTC. Its protein product is CSVERGLGSGYTF.

The chain couples TRBV7-9 to TRBJ1-2; D is unresolved. The CDR3 loop spans 12 amino acids. Trimming shortened V by 7 bases and J by 5 bases, and 11 bases separated the two germline ends. The germline CDR1 and CDR2 sequences are SEHNR and FQNEAQ (reference sequence). The CDR3 DNA follows: TGTGCCAGCAACGAAGGGATATATGGCTACACCTTC. Protein: CASNEGIYGYTF.

The chain combines TRBV5-1 with TRBJ2-7; 15 nucleotides align to TRBD2. The CDR3 runs 17 residues. Germline assignment: CDR1 SGHRS and CDR2 YFSETQ. The ends lost 4 bases at V and 3 bases at J; junction bases unmatched: 8. The CDR3 DNA is TGCGCCAGCAGCGGCAGGACTAGCGGGAGGGCGATCTACGAGCAGTACTTC. Its protein is CASSGRTSGRAIYEQYF.

The V call is TRBV5-4, the J call TRBJ2-3; 7 nucleotides align to TRBD1. The V and J ends lost 3 bases and 7 bases, in that order; junction bases with no gene match: 8. CDR3 length: 14 residues. Germline CDR1 reads SGHNT; CDR2 reads YYREEE (reference sequence). In DNA, the CDR3 is TGTGCCAGCAGCTCGACAGGGTTGTTAAATACGCAGTATTTT. Translation: CASSSTGLLNTQYF.

The rearrangement links TRBV5-1 to TRBJ2-1; possibly TRBD1 for D (6 bases). Deletions cut 3 bases from V and 8 bases from J, with 18 bases between. In germline, CDR1 is SGHRS, CDR2 YFSETQ. The CDR3 runs to 15 residues. CDR3 sequence (DNA): TGCGCCAGCAGCTCAGACGGGACACGGGTCGATGAGCAGTTCTTC. Protein: CASSSDGTRVDEQFF.

Only a few counts were recorded for this clonotype. The rearrangement joins TRBV6-2 or TRBV6-3 to TRBJ2-2; tentative D call: TRBD2 (6 bases). Trimming left V 2 bases short and J 1 base short, with 23 bases between. The CDR3 length is 20 residues. Germline CDR1 is MNHEY and CDR2 is SVGEGT. CDR3 bases: TGTGCCAGCAGTTACGTACCGCCCTACGGGAGTTTTAGGAACACCGGGGAGCTGTTTTTT. It translates to CASSYVPPYGSFRNTGELFF.

The chain uses TRBV2 and TRBJ1-1; D is undetermined. With 8 bases removed from V and 5 bases from J, the gap between germline ends came to 9 bases. Germline CDR1 is SNHLY and CDR2 is FYNNEI. The CDR3 runs 11 residues. The CDR3 reads CASRALTEAFF. Written as DNA, the CDR3 is TGTGCCAGCCGAGCATTGACTGAAGCTTTCTTT.

This clonotype appeared a few times. The CDR3 is CASSPQGPSLYGYTF. In DNA, the CDR3 is TGTGCCAGCTCACCACAGGGGCCCTCACTCTATGGCTACACCTTC. The rearrangement links TRBV18 to TRBJ1-2; TRBD1 is a possible D gene (5 bases). The CDR3 contains 15 residues. CDR1 is KGHSH and CDR2 is LQKENI in the germline V gene. V gave up 1 base and J gave up 4 bases, with 13 bases separating them.